Only one count was recorded for the clone carrying this T cell receptor beta chain. Germline assignment: CDR1 MRHNA and CDR2 SNTAGT. V lost 6 bases and J 5 bases, leaving 9 bases between the germline ends. The CDR3 runs 12 residues. This sample was included in a study of blood T cell repertoires in COVID-19. Only in-frame clones appear in the TCRdb table, and some are missing; sequencing was by immunoSEQ multiplex PCR. The table includes about 190,000 clones, 86% detected once. This sequence joins TRBV6-4 and TRBJ2-3; no clear D gene. Sequencing input: PBMCs or T cells enriched from blood (not recorded which). This clonotype originated in a woman between 40 and 55 years old in a cohort exposed to, infected with or recovered from COVID-19 (not recorded which). As DNA, the CDR3 is TGTGCCAGCAGCAGGATGGGAGATACGCAGTATTTT. This sequence encodes CASSRMGDTQYF.